This T cell receptor beta chain was found in a study of T cells in Graves' hyperthyroidism and ophthalmopathy. Study-wide points: Onset of ophthalmopathy came a median roughly 6 months after the model predicted it.

This clonotype was counted only a few times. Its matching antigen is unknown. Fresh peripheral blood, around 9.3 ml of it, supplied the PBMCs. V lost 5 bases and J lost 7; bases outside the gene matches: 13. This CDR3 is built from 16 residues. CDR1 and CDR2 from the germline V gene are SEHNR and FQNEAQ (reference sequence). TCR beta CDR3 region amplification was performed from RNA transcripts. TCR CDR3 underwent first-round RT-PCR with the HTBI primer set. One entry per CDR3 protein results from TCRdb running MiXCR on the multiplex PCR reads. The sample contains about 700,000 distinct CDR3 sequences, 14% of which appear only once.

The sequence was collected from a woman aged 18-29 years with Graves' hyperthyroidism. The chain carries TRBV7-9 and TRBJ2-1; 8 bases fit TRBD1. Sequencing used blood. This CDR3 reads CASSPHRGTDLNEQFF. The CDR3 DNA reads as TGTGCCAGCAGCCCACACAGGGGGACAGACTTGAATGAGCAGTTCTTC. The full variable domain, its missing parts supplied by reference TRBV7-9 and TRBJ2-1, is DTGVSQNPRHKITKRGQNVTFRCDPISEHNRLYWYRQTLGQGPEFLTYFQNEAQLEKSRLLSDRFSAERPKGSFSTLEIQRTEQGDSAMYLCASSPHRGTDLNEQFFGPGTRLTVL.